These 32 T cell receptor beta chains came from one sample sequenced in a study of T-cell reconstitution after alpha-beta-depleted transplantation in children. For TCRbeta, the library was prepared with unique molecular identifiers. TCRdb redid the calling of the PCR reads with MiXCR, one entry per CDR3 protein. The sample includes fewer than 550,000 distinct CDR3 sequences, around 9.9% of them seen just once. Sequencing used PBMCs from the stem cell graft donor, obtained from the stem cell graft. The receptors derive from a human donor who donated a stem cell graft to a child with acute myeloid leukemia.

The chain links TRBV6-1 to TRBJ1-5; possible D gene TRBD1, 5 bases. This CDR3 has 13 residues. Deletions cut 5 bases from V and 5 bases from J, with 10 bases between. Germline loops: CDR1 MNHNS, CDR2 SASEGT. For the CDR3, the DNA is TGTGCCAGCAGTAAAGACAGTTATCAGCCCCAGCATTTT. Protein product: CASSKDSYQPQHF.

V is TRBV6-2 or TRBV6-3 and J is TRBJ1-5; D possibly corresponds to TRBD1 (6 bases). Germline V gene data show CDR1 as MNHEY and CDR2 as SVGEGT. The CDR3 spans 17 residues. V was pared by 6 bases and J by 9 bases, with 27 bases between. CDR3: CASSPGLRWGGPRPQHF. The CDR3 DNA is TGTGCCAGCAGCCCTGGACTAAGGTGGGGGGGCCCACGGCCCCAGCATTTT.

The rearrangement links TRBV6-2 or TRBV6-3 to TRBJ2-5; D remains unclear. Germline CDR1 MNHEY, CDR2 SVGEGT. The V gene lost 2 bases and the J gene lost 5 bases, with 12 bases spanning the gap. The CDR3 runs to 14 residues. The DNA for the CDR3 is TGTGCCAGCAGTTACAGACCGGACCGTGAGACCCAGTACTTC. Its translation is CASSYRPDRETQYF.

About this clonotype: Being one base from a much bigger clone, this may be a read error. The chain couples TRBV7-2 to TRBJ2-7; maybe TRBD2 (5 bases). The CDR3 loop spans 14 amino acids. The germline gives CDR1 SGHTA, CDR2 FQGNSA. V was cut by 5 bases and J by 2 bases, with 13 bases left in between. CDR3 in DNA: TGTGCCAGCAGCCCCCAGGCGGGCCCCTACGAGCAGTACTTC. It codes for CASSPQAGPYEQYF.

This clonotype was seen only a few times. This sequence joins TRBV11-2 and TRBJ1-2; tentatively, D is TRBD1 (6 bases). Per the germline V gene, CDR1 is SGHAT and CDR2 is FQNNGV. The CDR3 covers 16 residues. Trimming removed 4 bases from V and 2 bases from J, with 17 bases in between. CDR3 in DNA: TGTGCCAGCAGCTCCTTTGTTGCGGGGGCGAACTATGGCTACACCTTC. It is translated as CASSSFVAGANYGYTF.

The CDR3, as DNA: TGCAGCGTTGGTTCAGGGACCTCCTACAATGAGCAGTTCTTC. It specifies CSVGSGTSYNEQFF. The chain combines TRBV29-1 with TRBJ2-1; D might be TRBD1 or TRBD2, each matching 5 bases. Trimming shortened V by 4 bases and J by 0 bases, and 10 bases separated the two germline ends. The germline V gene encodes CDR1 SQVTM and CDR2 ANQGSEA. The CDR3 has 14 amino acids.

This clonotype was seen repeatedly, ten times or more. One junction end does not reproduce the germline sequence, and a read error may be involved. The chain couples TRBV7-2 to TRBJ2-1, with 9 bases matching TRBD1. CDR1 is SGHTA, CDR2 FQGNSA, per germline. This CDR3 has 12 amino acids. The CDR3: CASRQLPGQGLF. The DNA for the CDR3 is TGTGCCAGCAGACAACTCCCGGGACAGGGACTCTTC.

In DNA, the CDR3 is TGTGCAATCAAAACATCGGGACAGGGTGCCGGGGAGCTGTTTTTT. Translation: CAIKTSGQGAGELFF. The rearrangement joins TRBV12-3 or TRBV12-4 to TRBJ2-2; 9 bases agree with TRBD1. The CDR3 extends over 15 amino acids.

DNA of the CDR3: TGCAGCGTCGTCGGACAGGAGGATCAGCCCCAGCATTTT. Translated: CSVVGQEDQPQHF. The rearrangement joins TRBV29-1 to TRBJ1-5; 7 bases match TRBD1. This CDR3 spans 13 amino acids. Per the germline V gene, CDR1 is SQVTM and CDR2 is ANQGSEA. V shed 6 bases and J 5 bases; nucleotides not matched to a gene: 7. The full variable domain, rest sourced from reference TRBV29-1 and TRBJ1-5, is SAVISQKPSRDICQRGTSLTIQCQVDSQVTMMFWYRQQPGQSLTLIATANQGSEATYESGFVIDKFPISRPNLTFSTLTVSNMSPEDSSIYLCSVVGQEDQPQHFGDGTRLSIL.

The rearrangement links TRBV29-1 to TRBJ2-7; TRBD2 matches at 12 bases. CDR1 and CDR2 (germline): SQVTM, ANQGSEA. CDR3 length: 16 residues. The trim removed 1 base at V and 6 bases at J, leaving 10 bases unmatched. The CDR3 spells CSVEGGPGTSGREQYF. The CDR3 DNA reads as TGCAGCGTTGAAGGGGGCCCCGGGACTAGCGGGCGCGAGCAGTACTTC.

This clonotype was recorded many times. V gene TRBV6-5 combines with J gene TRBJ2-1; D is unclear. V shed 2 bases and J shed 8 bases, with 4 bases lying between them. The CDR3 length is 11 residues. The V gene's germline CDR1 is MNHEY and CDR2 SVGAGI. In nucleotides, the CDR3 is TGTGCCAGCAGTTACAGCGATGAGCAGTTCTTC. The encoded protein is CASSYSDEQFF.

V and J are TRBV3-1 and TRBJ2-5; no clear D. The CDR3 has 15 residues. Trimming pared 2 bases from V and 5 bases from J, leaving 15 bases between. Germline lookup yields CDR1 LGHDT and CDR2 YNNKEL (reference sequence). The CDR3 protein is CASSQFLGTVETQYF. CDR3 nucleotide sequence: TGTGCCAGCAGCCAATTTCTGGGAACAGTGGAGACCCAGTACTTC.

This clonotype was detected many times. V gene TRBV29-1 combines with J gene TRBJ1-1; D not certain. The length of the CDR3 is 13 residues. Trimming cost V 2 bases and J 0 bases, with 7 bases left between them. The V gene's germline CDR1 is SQVTM and CDR2 ANQGSEA. CDR3 nucleotides: TGCAGCGTTGAAAAGAAAATGAACACTGAAGCTTTCTTT. This encodes CSVEKKMNTEAFF.

The rearrangement uses TRBV6-1 and TRBJ2-1; D tentatively reads TRBD1 or TRBD2 (6 bases each). The V and J ends lost 3 bases and 4 bases respectively, with 13 bases between them. Germline loops: CDR1 MNHNS, CDR2 SASEGT. The CDR3 contains 15 residues. CDR3 nucleotides: TGTGCCAGCAGTGACGAGGGGGGCCAATACAATGAGCAGTTCTTC. Its translation: CASSDEGGQYNEQFF.

This chain links TRBV3-1 with TRBJ1-1, with D unclear. This CDR3 has 14 residues. Per the germline V gene, CDR1 is LGHDT and CDR2 is YNNKEL (reference sequence). Between the trimmed V and J ends, which lost 0 bases and 5 bases, there was a span of 10 bases. Here the CDR3 reads CASSQEAGYTEAFF. In nucleotides, the CDR3 is TGTGCCAGCAGCCAAGAGGCGGGTTATACTGAAGCTTTCTTT.

A few counts support this clonotype. This chain uses TRBV6-5 with TRBJ2-2; D not certain. The CDR3 is 16 residues long. Per germline, CDR1 MNHEY and CDR2 SVGAGI. The V end lost 0 bases, the J end lost 2 bases, and 10 bases lay between the germline ends. CDR3 in amino acids: CASSYSSQRNTGELFF. Here the CDR3 DNA reads TGTGCCAGCAGTTACTCTAGTCAGAGAAACACCGGGGAGCTGTTTTTT.

V gene TRBV7-2 combines with J gene TRBJ2-1; D unresolved. V lost 0 bases to trimming and J lost 12 bases, with 9 bases between them. This CDR3 has 12 residues. Germline CDR1 and CDR2: SGHTA and FQGNSA. Here the CDR3 DNA reads TGTGCCAGCAGCTTAGCCGCTTTTACGCAGTTCTTC. It yields the protein CASSLAAFTQFF.

This sequence joins TRBV5-3 and TRBJ1-1; D is perhaps TRBD1 (5 bases). TRBV5-3 is noted as an ORF with a role that remains uncertain. CDR3 length: 16 residues. Trimming took off 4 bases at V and 2 bases at J, with 18 bases between the two ends. DNA of the CDR3: TGTGCCAGAAGCCAGAGGGTGACAGTACGAAACACTGAAGCTTTCTTT. Its protein is CARSQRVTVRNTEAFF.

This clonotype showed up many times. The rearrangement links TRBV6-5 to TRBJ2-7; 9 positions agree with TRBD1. The germline V gene has CDR1 MNHEY and CDR2 SVGAGI. CDR3 length: 15 amino acids. The CDR3 DNA follows: TGTGCTAGCAGTTACAGCGACAGGGGGGCCTACGAGCAGTACGTC. Translation: CASSYSDRGAYEQYV.

The chain combines TRBV6-5 with TRBJ2-1, with 8 bases that match TRBD2. J gave up 9 bases and V 5 bases, and 6 bases lay outside the gene matches. CDR1 is MNHEY and CDR2 is SVGAGI in the germline V gene. This CDR3 has 13 amino acids. The CDR3 here is CASSRGAGGEQFF. The CDR3 DNA is TGTGCCAGCAGTCGAGGTGCGGGAGGTGAGCAGTTCTTC.

The gene calls are TRBV4-1 and TRBJ2-7; D is uncertain. CDR1 MGHRA and CDR2 YSYEKL come from the germline V gene. The CDR3 covers 14 residues. V was cut by 1 base and J by 1 base, with 8 bases left in between. This chain's CDR3 is CASSQGPGSYEQYF. The CDR3 DNA is TGCGCCAGCAGCCAAGGTCCCGGATCCTACGAGCAGTACTTC.

This clonotype was counted only a few times. This rearrangement joins TRBV7-9 to TRBJ1-4; 7 bases match TRBD1. Germline CDR1 SEHNR, CDR2 FQNEAQ (reference sequence). V dropped 5 bases and J dropped 2; count of bases not matched to a gene: 11. The CDR3 runs 17 residues. The CDR3: CASSAPGQLITNEKLFF. For the CDR3, the DNA is TGTGCCAGCAGCGCGCCGGGACAGCTGATTACTAATGAAAAACTGTTTTTT.

The CDR3 DNA reads as TGTGCCAGCAGTGGGACAGGGTTTGGAAACACCATATATTTT. It yields the protein CASSGTGFGNTIYF. The gene calls are TRBV25-1 and TRBJ1-3; TRBD1 matches 8 bases. The CDR3 has 14 residues. V was pared by 4 bases and J by 3 bases, with 2 bases of the junction left unmatched. CDR1 is MGHDK and CDR2 is SYGVNS in the germline V gene.

This clonotype appeared many times. The J gene is TRBJ2-1, the V gene TRBV20-1, with TRBD2 matching over 8 bases. CDR3 length: 13 residues. CDR1 and CDR2 from the germline V gene are DFQATT and SNEGSKA (reference sequence). V was clipped by 7 bases and J by 3 bases; unmatched bases: 5. CDR3 region: CSVFTSGYNEQFF. As DNA, the CDR3 is TGCAGTGTGTTCACTAGCGGCTACAATGAGCAGTTCTTC.

This clonotype was detected a few times. V usage is TRBV18 and J usage is TRBJ2-7; 10 nucleotides line up with TRBD2. The trim removed 3 bases at V and 4 bases at J, leaving 9 bases unmatched. The CDR3 is 16 residues long. CDR1 and CDR2 from the germline V gene are KGHSH and LQKENI. CDR3: CASSPGDSGGKYEQYV. Written as DNA, the CDR3 is TGTGCCAGCTCACCGGGCGATAGCGGGGGGAAATACGAGCAGTACGTC.

The sample holds many counts of this clonotype. The chain uses TRBV10-3 and TRBJ2-5; D ambiguous. Germline CDR1 reads ENHRY; CDR2 reads SYGVKD. This CDR3 contains 11 residues. V was shortened by 5 bases and J by 5 bases, with 6 bases between the two germline ends. This chain's CDR3 is CAISSGETQYF. Written as DNA, the CDR3 is TGTGCCATCAGTTCGGGTGAGACCCAGTACTTC.

This clonotype has a handful of counts. The chain employs TRBV5-1 and TRBJ2-2; D is undetermined. The CDR3 spans 15 residues. Germline V gene lookup returns CDR1 SGHRS and CDR2 YFSETQ. Trimming pared 4 bases from V and 3 bases from J, leaving 13 bases between. CDR3 sequence reads: CASSVQRVDTGELFF. The CDR3 DNA sequence: TGCGCCAGCAGCGTCCAACGGGTCGACACCGGGGAGCTGTTTTTT.

This rearrangement joins TRBV5-5 to TRBJ1-6, with no clear D. CDR3 length: 14 residues. Trimming stripped 0 bases from V and 9 bases from J, with 10 bases between. In germline, CDR1 is SGHKS, CDR2 YYEKEE (reference sequence). The chain's CDR3 is CASSLVGVASPLHF. The CDR3 region has the DNA TGTGCCAGCAGCTTGGTTGGGGTAGCTTCACCCCTCCACTTT.

This clonotype was detected only a few times. The V and J genes are TRBV6-1 and TRBJ2-7, with TRBD2 identical over 9 bases. The CDR3 sequence is 14 residues long. Germline CDR1 reads MNHNS; CDR2 reads SASEGT. V lost 6 bases and J lost 4; bases outside the gene matches: 7. The CDR3 DNA reads as TGTGCCAGCAGCTCGGCGGGGGGGGTTTACGAGCAGTACTTC. It specifies CASSSAGGVYEQYF.

This clonotype was seen a handful of times. This chain joins TRBV27 and TRBJ1-1; TRBD1 matches 7 bases. V gave up 4 bases and J gave up 10 bases; unmatched junction bases: 6. The CDR3 totals 12 residues. Germline V gene lookup returns CDR1 MNHEY and CDR2 SMNVEV (reference sequence). The CDR3 DNA is TGTGCCAGCAGTTACCTACAGGGGAGAGCTTTCTTT. It yields the protein CASSYLQGRAFF.

The chain employs TRBV28 and TRBJ2-3; TRBD1 or TRBD2 may be the D gene (5 bases each). The V gene lost 5 bases and the J gene lost 2 bases, with 11 bases spanning the gap. Germline CDR1 is MDHEN and CDR2 is SYDVKM. This CDR3 is 14 amino acids long. CDR3 residues: CASSVRDVTDTQYF. The CDR3 nucleotides read TGTGCCAGCAGTGTCCGGGACGTCACAGATACGCAGTATTTT.

This clonotype came up a few times. The V gene is TRBV5-1, the J gene TRBJ1-1; 7 positions agree with TRBD1. V was clipped by 5 bases and J by 4 bases; unmatched bases: 8. Germline V gene data show CDR1 as SGHRS and CDR2 as YFSETQ. This CDR3 is built from 14 residues. The CDR3: CASSEGAGGTEAFF. CDR3 bases: TGCGCCAGCAGTGAGGGGGCCGGGGGCACTGAAGCTTTCTTT.